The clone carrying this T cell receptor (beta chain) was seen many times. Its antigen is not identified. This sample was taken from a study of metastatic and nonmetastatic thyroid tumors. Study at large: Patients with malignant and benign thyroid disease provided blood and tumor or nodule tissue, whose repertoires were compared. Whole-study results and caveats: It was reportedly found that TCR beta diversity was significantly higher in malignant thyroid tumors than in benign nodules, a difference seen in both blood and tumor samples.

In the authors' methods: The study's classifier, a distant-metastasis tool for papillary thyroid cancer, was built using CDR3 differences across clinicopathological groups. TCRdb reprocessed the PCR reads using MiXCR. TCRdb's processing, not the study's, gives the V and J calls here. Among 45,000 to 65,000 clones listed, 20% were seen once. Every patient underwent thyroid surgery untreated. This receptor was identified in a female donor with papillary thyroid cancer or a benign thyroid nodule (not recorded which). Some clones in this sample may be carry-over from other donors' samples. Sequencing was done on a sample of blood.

Here the CDR3 DNA reads TGTGCCAGCAGTGACAGTCTTTTTGAGACAGGAGACACCGGGGAGCTGTTTTTT. This gives the protein CASSDSLFETGDTGELFF. The V gene is TRBV6-1, the J gene TRBJ2-2, with D possibly TRBD1 on 6 matching bases. The CDR3 contains 18 residues. V lost 3 bases to trimming and J lost 3 bases, with 20 bases between them. Germline V gene lookup returns CDR1 MNHNS and CDR2 SASEGT.